Listed below are T cell receptor beta chains from one sample, sequenced in a study of blood T cell repertoires in COVID-19. Generated by immunoSEQ multiplex PCR, the TCRdb table keeps only in-frame clones and is missing some. Of some 220,000 clones listed, roughly nine tenths are singletons. The specimen sequenced was PBMCs or T cells enriched from blood (not recorded which). The receptors shown here come from a woman between 50 and 59 years old in a cohort exposed to, infected with or recovered from COVID-19 (not recorded which). Both conserved end residues are part of each CDR3. Some rows have no size entry. The others give once, few or many, or a class for an expanded clone.

CASRPDTRLRGETQYF	.	TRBV27	TRBJ2-5
CASSERTVGNQPQHF	.	TRBV6-1	TRBJ1-5
CASSFHRGTDTQYF	few	TRBV7-2	TRBJ2-3
CATSGQGTDEQFF	.	TRBV24-1	TRBJ2-1
CASSLGRTGGHEAFF	.	TRBV7-6	TRBJ1-1
CASSHPGWDRDYEQYF	.	TRBV5-6	TRBJ2-7
CASSLLVGSLDEQYF	.	TRBV11-1	TRBJ2-7
CASSSQFGQGWTNYGYTF	.	TRBV7-2	TRBJ1-2
CASSPSVRGAFGYGYTF	.	TRBV3-1/TRBV3-2	TRBJ1-2
CASSTRVHEQYF	.	TRBV21-1	TRBJ2-7
CASTRTGEQYF	.	TRBV6-5	TRBJ2-7
CASSWTGVDYGYTF	.	TRBV5-8	TRBJ1-2
CASSLGQTRLGTEAFF	once	TRBV5-1	TRBJ1-1
CASSQDRAGYEQYF	.	TRBV3-1/TRBV3-2	TRBJ2-7
CAAQTSGGDNEQFF	.	TRBV10-3	TRBJ2-1
CASSRDRRYEQYF	.	TRBV4-3	TRBJ2-7
CASSLSGGGQLFTDTQYF	.	TRBV5-1	TRBJ2-3
CASSSPTSPLHF	.	TRBV9	TRBJ1-6
CASSTGAPGDKGHQHF	.	TRBV2	TRBJ1-5
CASSLGRGQGYTF	.	TRBV7-2	TRBJ1-2
CASSKGRGTRDGGNQPQHF	.	TRBV21-1	TRBJ1-5
CASLRDRTLSGANVLTF	few	TRBV18	TRBJ2-6
CASSPGGSEQFF	.	TRBV6-5	TRBJ2-1
CASRKNPAATNEKLFF	.	TRBV2	TRBJ1-4
CASSMSQGTVQPQHF	.	TRBV19	TRBJ1-5
CAISEAGLSNEKLFF	.	TRBV10-3	TRBJ1-4
CASSPGRTAQAQHF	.	TRBV4-2	TRBJ1-5
CASSSQGSHQPQHF	.	TRBV6-5	TRBJ1-5
CASSLSGGGHNEQFF	few	TRBV11-2	TRBJ2-1
CASSSKLAGAKLFF	.	TRBV11-3	TRBJ2-2
CASSLSTGEKQYF	once	TRBV7-3	TRBJ2-7
CAWSAPGVAGNTIYF	.	TRBV30	TRBJ1-3
CASGLPYSNQPQHF	.	TRBV12-5	TRBJ1-5
CASSLGTGNSPLHF	.	TRBV6-5	TRBJ1-6
CAFQGREQYF	few	TRBV30	TRBJ2-7
CASSYSQGNTEAFF	.	TRBV6-6	TRBJ1-1
CASSPAATGAGTEAFF	.	TRBV18	TRBJ1-1
CASSIVHFGAFF	.	TRBV19	TRBJ1-1
CASSYSRGTQNYGYTF	.	TRBV6-2/TRBV6-3	TRBJ1-2